These T cell receptor beta chains were read from a single sample in a study of T cell responses to AZD1222 COVID-19 vaccine. The repertoire was sequenced with immunoSEQ multiplex PCR; TCRdb's copy has only in-frame clones and lacks some. Among some 160,000 clones listed, approximately 89% were seen once. Material: peripheral blood, obtained on day 0 of AZD1222 vaccination. These receptors all come from an adult in good health. Each CDR3 is given with its conserved first and last residue. The order of the fields is CDR3 protein, J gene, V gene, clone size. Clone size is shown for a subset of rows, as once, few, many or a class of expanded clone.

CDR3aa: CASNRDRGGDTQYF; j_gene: TRBJ2-3; v_gene: TRBV2; abundance: once
CDR3aa: CASSSLGLNEKLFF; j_gene: TRBJ1-4; v_gene: TRBV6-5; abundance: NA
CDR3aa: CASSHHLDGRYTGELFF; j_gene: TRBJ2-2; v_gene: TRBV27; abundance: NA
CDR3aa: CASSRLASYNEQFF; j_gene: TRBJ2-1; v_gene: TRBV2; abundance: NA
CDR3aa: CASLQGNSYEQYF; j_gene: TRBJ2-7; v_gene: TRBV28; abundance: few
CDR3aa: CASSDMGQGYPNTEAFF; j_gene: TRBJ1-1; v_gene: TRBV6-1; abundance: NA
CDR3aa: CASSQDMGVLSSEQYF; j_gene: TRBJ2-7; v_gene: TRBV3-1/TRBV3-2; abundance: few
CDR3aa: CASSPGRVTEAFF; j_gene: TRBJ1-1; v_gene: TRBV7-3; abundance: NA
CDR3aa: CASSRLEGFSGANVLTF; j_gene: TRBJ2-6; v_gene: TRBV19; abundance: once
CDR3aa: CASSPGVAGGPKVEQFF; j_gene: TRBJ2-1; v_gene: TRBV5-1; abundance: NA
CDR3aa: CTSSHPILAGPWGEQFF; j_gene: TRBJ2-1; v_gene: TRBV1; abundance: NA
CDR3aa: CASTSGPSGANVLTF; j_gene: TRBJ2-6; v_gene: TRBV5-1; abundance: NA
CDR3aa: CASRRDGYSYEQYF; j_gene: TRBJ2-7; v_gene: TRBV27; abundance: few
CDR3aa: CSALAGAGGTYEQYF; j_gene: TRBJ2-7; v_gene: TRBV29-1; abundance: once
CDR3aa: CASSQSQTRYEQYF; j_gene: TRBJ2-7; v_gene: TRBV4-1; abundance: NA
CDR3aa: CATSRGFNYGYTF; j_gene: TRBJ1-2; v_gene: TRBV15; abundance: NA
CDR3aa: CASRIGQGNENEQFF; j_gene: TRBJ2-1; v_gene: TRBV11-3; abundance: once
CDR3aa: CASSMSGGHQPQHF; j_gene: TRBJ1-5; v_gene: TRBV19; abundance: NA
CDR3aa: CASGSETGRGDTEAFF; j_gene: TRBJ1-1; v_gene: TRBV12-5; abundance: NA
CDR3aa: CASSDGLATGEQYF; j_gene: TRBJ2-7; v_gene: TRBV6-1; abundance: NA
CDR3aa: CATSDSVGDRTNYGYTF; j_gene: TRBJ1-2; v_gene: TRBV24-1; abundance: NA
CDR3aa: CASSLTSGRPYNEQFF; j_gene: TRBJ2-1; v_gene: TRBV27; abundance: NA
CDR3aa: CASSFDGALHF; j_gene: TRBJ1-6; v_gene: TRBV13; abundance: NA
CDR3aa: CASIGTGTNYGYTF; j_gene: TRBJ1-2; v_gene: TRBV28; abundance: NA
CDR3aa: CASSLTRSGYEQYF; j_gene: TRBJ2-7; v_gene: TRBV11-3; abundance: NA
CDR3aa: CASSLEDRDTDTQYF; j_gene: TRBJ2-3; v_gene: TRBV5-1; abundance: NA
CDR3aa: CASSFAGVFSDTQYF; j_gene: TRBJ2-3; v_gene: TRBV7-3; abundance: NA
CDR3aa: CASSTGWIEAFF; j_gene: TRBJ1-1; v_gene: TRBV2; abundance: NA